This TCR beta chain emerged from a study of T cells in Graves' hyperthyroidism and ophthalmopathy. Those with hyperthyroidism were 18 to 65 years old, newly diagnosed, and ill for under 2 months. Uncontrolled infection, other autoimmune disease, pregnancy or lactation excluded patients. This clonotype was detected ten times or more. Template material for amplifying TCR beta CDR3 regions consisted of RNA transcripts. A set of HTBI primers served as the primers for a first-round RT-PCR of the TCR CDR3. One entry per CDR3 protein, called by TCRdb with MiXCR from the multiplex PCR reads. The data show 300,000 to 350,000 distinct CDR3 sequences, roughly 14% seen once. This TCR derives from a woman aged 25 to 39 with Graves' hyperthyroidism. The specimen was blood.

The CDR3 protein is CASSLTRWADTQYF. The CDR3 nucleotides read TGTGCCAGCAGTCTAACTAGATGGGCAGATACGCAGTATTTT. The chain combines TRBV2 with TRBJ2-3, with D maybe TRBD2 (5 bases). CDR3 length: 14 amino acids. Germline CDR1 reads SNHLY; CDR2 reads FYNNEI. Trimming removed 5 bases at V and 4 bases at J, with 13 bases between.